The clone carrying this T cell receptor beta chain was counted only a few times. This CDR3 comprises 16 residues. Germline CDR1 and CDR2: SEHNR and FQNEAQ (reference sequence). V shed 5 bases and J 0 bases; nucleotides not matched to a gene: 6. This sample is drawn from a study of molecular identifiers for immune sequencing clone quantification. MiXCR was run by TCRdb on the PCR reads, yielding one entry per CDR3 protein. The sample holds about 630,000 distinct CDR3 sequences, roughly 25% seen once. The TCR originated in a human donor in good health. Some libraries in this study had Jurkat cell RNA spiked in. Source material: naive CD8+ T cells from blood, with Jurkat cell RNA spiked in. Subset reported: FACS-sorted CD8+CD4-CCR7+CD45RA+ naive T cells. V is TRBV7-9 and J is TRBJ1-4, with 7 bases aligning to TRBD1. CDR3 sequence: CASSNDREATNEKLFF. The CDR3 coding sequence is TGTGCCAGCAGCAATGACAGGGAGGCAACTAATGAAAAACTGTTTTTT.